Listed below are T cell receptor beta chains from one sample, sequenced in a study of blood T cell repertoires in COVID-19. Some clones are missing from TCRdb's copy, which holds only in-frame ones; the method was immunoSEQ multiplex PCR. The sample includes approximately 190,000 clones, less than 90% of them seen just once. Sequenced material: PBMCs or T cells enriched from blood (not recorded which). These receptor sequences come from a woman in her twenties or thirties who had been exposed to COVID-19. Each CDR3 is given with its conserved first and last residue. Fields, in order: CDR3 length, D gene, J gene, V gene, CDR3 protein. D genes are given only for firm matches.

length: 14; D: TRBD1; J: TRBJ2-7; V: TRBV7-6; CDR3: CASSYNRGRNEQYF
length: 15; D: NA; J: TRBJ2-7; V: TRBV7-2; CDR3: CASSLERLVTYEQYF
length: 14; D: NA; J: TRBJ1-1; V: TRBV6-2/TRBV6-3; CDR3: CASSSQGPHTEAFF
length: 13; D: NA; J: TRBJ1-1; V: TRBV19; CDR3: CASSISGVTEAFF
length: 20; D: TRBD2; J: TRBJ2-3; V: TRBV11-3; CDR3: CASSLEASGGFVVGTDTQYF
length: 16; D: TRBD2; J: TRBJ2-5; V: TRBV19; CDR3: CASTPGTSGVGETQYF
length: 15; D: TRBD1; J: TRBJ2-7; V: TRBV5-1; CDR3: CASSLSGTGGYEQYF
length: 14; D: TRBD1; J: TRBJ2-1; V: TRBV6-2/TRBV6-3; CDR3: CASSDRGGHNEQFF
length: 16; D: TRBD2; J: TRBJ2-3; V: TRBV7-2; CDR3: CASSLGSGGATDTQYF
length: 18; D: TRBD2; J: TRBJ2-3; V: TRBV19; CDR3: CASSIAGLAGGGTDTQYF
length: 17; D: TRBD2; J: TRBJ2-1; V: TRBV5-1; CDR3: CASSLGTGGPGDNEQFF
length: 16; D: TRBD2; J: TRBJ2-1; V: TRBV24-1; CDR3: CATSDQTSGDYNEQFF
length: 15; D: TRBD2; J: TRBJ2-7; V: TRBV19; CDR3: CASSIRTSGGIEQYF
length: 16; D: TRBD2; J: TRBJ2-7; V: TRBV5-6; CDR3: CASSLYPLAGAYEQYF
length: 18; D: NA; J: TRBJ1-2; V: TRBV9; CDR3: CASSVVSGQGGVRDGYTF
length: 15; D: NA; J: TRBJ1-5; V: TRBV18; CDR3: CASSPWTESNQPQHF
length: 17; D: NA; J: TRBJ1-5; V: TRBV30; CDR3: CAWSVPGFNIRQQPQHF